These 29 T cell receptor beta chains were all obtained from the same sample, sequenced in a study of blood T cell repertoires in COVID-19. Sequencing used immunoSEQ multiplex PCR; TCRdb keeps in-frame clones, though not all of them. This sample has around 47,000 clones, with around 84% found just once. Sequenced material: peripheral blood. The receptors stem from a human donor in a cohort sampled during active COVID-19.

The J gene is TRBJ1-4, the V gene TRBV16; 12 bases fit TRBD1. CDR3 length equals 17 residues. Germline-derived CDR1 and CDR2 are KGHSY and FQNENV. The V segment lost 5 bases and the J segment 6 bases; nucleotides outside the gene matches: 10. CDR3 sequence reads: CASSRRDRGRKDEKLFF. In DNA, the CDR3 is TGTGCCAGCAGCAGAAGGGACAGGGGGCGTAAGGATGAAAAACTGTTTTTT.

This chain joins TRBV7-8 and TRBJ2-5; no reliable D call. CDR1 SGHVS and CDR2 FQNEAQ come from the germline V gene. The CDR3 has 13 amino acids. V shed 5 bases and J shed 5 bases, with 12 bases lying between them. The CDR3 bases are TGTGCCAGCAGCCCAGCGTTCTGGGAGACCCAGTACTTC. Its protein product is CASSPAFWETQYF.

V gene TRBV3-1 (or the pseudogene TRBV3-2) combines with J gene TRBJ1-3; D gene unclear. Trimming stripped 1 base from V and 4 bases from J, with 5 bases between. The CDR3 has 13 residues. Germline V gives CDR1 LGHDT, CDR2 YNNKEL (reference sequence). CDR3 loop: CASSQVLGNTIYF. The CDR3 DNA reads TGTGCCAGCAGCCAAGTCTTGGGAAACACCATATATTTT.

This chain uses TRBV19 with TRBJ1-2; TRBD1 matches at 8 bases. Per germline, CDR1 LNHDA and CDR2 SQIVND (reference sequence). The V gene end was trimmed by 7 bases and the J gene end by 5 bases; junction bases not matched to a gene: 6. The CDR3 totals 13 residues. The DNA for the CDR3 is TGTGCCAGTACCGACAGGGGAGGTTATGGCTACACCTTC. Protein product: CASTDRGGYGYTF.

The rearrangement uses TRBV15 and TRBJ1-1; D not certain. Germline CDR1 is LNHNV and CDR2 is YYDKDF (reference sequence). The CDR3 contains 15 residues. V lost 1 base and J lost 1, with 10 bases in between. The CDR3 coding sequence is TGTGCCACCAGCAGAGTATTTACTGGGAACACTGAAGCTTTCTTT. This codes for CATSRVFTGNTEAFF.

This rearrangement joins TRBV18 to TRBJ2-2, with TRBD1 matching 9 bases. Germline assignment: CDR1 KGHSH and CDR2 LQKENI. The CDR3 has 15 amino acids. Trimming removed 4 bases from V and 6 bases from J; junction bases left unmatched: 6. The CDR3 bases are TGTGCCAGCTCACTGTCGGGACAGGGATCCGGGGAGCTGTTTTTT. This encodes CASSLSGQGSGELFF.

The chain couples TRBV18 to TRBJ2-7, with TRBD1 matching 7 bases. V lost 3 bases to trimming and J lost 6 bases; unmatched junction nucleotides: 5. CDR3 size: 13 residues. In germline, CDR1 is KGHSH, CDR2 LQKENI. CDR3 in DNA: TGTGCCAGCTCACCTGACAGGGTGGGCGAGCAGTACGTC. It is translated as CASSPDRVGEQYV.

The count of this clone is one. This sequence joins TRBV27 and TRBJ1-2; TRBD1 agrees at 7 bases. CDR1 is MNHEY, CDR2 SMNVEV, per germline (reference sequence). J gave up 3 bases and V 6 bases, and 13 bases lay outside the gene matches. The length of the CDR3 is 16 residues. The CDR3 spells CASSPGGSRTDYGYTF. The CDR3 nucleotides read TGTGCCAGCAGCCCAGGGGGGTCACGGACGGACTATGGCTACACCTTC.

The gene calls are TRBV13 and TRBJ2-7; 8 bases fit TRBD2. Per germline, CDR1 PRHDT and CDR2 FYEKMQ (reference sequence). The V segment lost 9 bases and the J segment 2 bases; nucleotides outside the gene matches: 6. The CDR3 is 13 residues long. CDR3 nucleotides: TGTGCCAGTGCGACGGGGGGGCCCTACGAGCAGTACTTC. This encodes CASATGGPYEQYF.

V and J are TRBV4-1 and TRBJ2-7, with D maybe TRBD1 (5 bases). Germline CDR1 MGHRA, CDR2 YSYEKL. The ends were cut back, 0 bases at V and 6 bases at J, with 15 bases in the middle. The length of the CDR3 is 15 residues. The CDR3 nucleotides read TGCGCCAGCAGCCAAGATAGTCTAGGGGCGAGCGAGCAGTACGTC. It encodes CASSQDSLGASEQYV.

V gene TRBV5-5 combines with J gene TRBJ2-3, with 9 bases aligning to TRBD2. V dropped 3 bases and J dropped 2; count of bases not matched to a gene: 7. Germline V lookup: CDR1 SGHKS, CDR2 YYEKEE (reference sequence). This CDR3 has 16 residues. DNA for the CDR3: TGTGCCAGCAGCTACGGGGGACTAGCCCCCACAGATACGCAGTATTTT. Its protein is CASSYGGLAPTDTQYF.

The chain recombines TRBV18 with TRBJ1-6, with 12 positions matching TRBD1. Germline V gene lookup returns CDR1 KGHSH and CDR2 LQKENI. The CDR3 spans 18 residues. Unmatched junction bases numbered 8, after V lost 1 base and J lost 7 bases. In DNA form, the CDR3 reads TGTGCCAGCTCACCACTTGGGACAGGGGGCGCGCAGAATTCACCCCTCCACTTT. Translating gives CASSPLGTGGAQNSPLHF.

The J gene is TRBJ2-7, the V gene TRBV5-4; D gene unclear. This CDR3 spans 15 amino acids. Per germline, CDR1 SGHNT and CDR2 YYREEE (reference sequence). Trimming took off 2 bases at V and 5 bases at J, with 17 bases between the two ends. In nucleotides, the CDR3 is TGTGCCAGCAGCTTTCCCGGTCCTTATCGCCACGAGCAGTACTTC. It specifies CASSFPGPYRHEQYF.

In nucleotides, the CDR3 is TGCGCCAGCAGCCAAGATCCTGGGGAGTTCTATCAGCCCCAGCATTTT. Its protein is CASSQDPGEFYQPQHF. This sequence joins TRBV4-1 and TRBJ1-5; no clear D. The CDR3 length is 16 residues. V lost 0 bases, J lost 5 bases, and 14 bases lay in between. Germline values: CDR1 MGHRA, CDR2 YSYEKL.

This clone came up once. As DNA, the CDR3 is TGCGCCAGCAGCTTGCTAAGCGGGGGGGCCGGTTCAGATACGCAGTATTTT. Amino acids: CASSLLSGGAGSDTQYF. This sequence joins TRBV5-1 and TRBJ2-3; 10 nucleotides agree with TRBD2. Germline loops: CDR1 SGHRS, CDR2 YFSETQ. The CDR3 consists of 17 residues. Germline trimming cut 1 base from V and 4 bases from J; bases unmatched to any gene: 9.

In the case of this clone: This CDR3 is also generated by other DNA sequences in the sample. The CDR3 coding sequence is TGTGCCAGCTCACCCGACAGGGAAGAGACCCAGTACTTC. Translation gives CASSPDREETQYF. This sequence joins TRBV18 and TRBJ2-5; TRBD1 aligns across 7 bases. The V gene's germline CDR1 is KGHSH and CDR2 LQKENI. The CDR3 spans 13 residues. Trimming at V came to 3 bases and at J to 3 bases, leaving 1 base not matched to a gene. The complete variable domain, with remaining parts taken from reference TRBV18 and TRBJ2-5, reads NAGVMQNPRHLVRRRGQEARLRCSPMKGHSHVYWYRQLPEEGLKFMVYLQKENIIDESGMPKERFSAEFPKEGPSILRIQQVVRGDSAAYFCASSPDREETQYFGPGTRLLVL.

This clone came up a few times. The rearrangement joins TRBV10-1 to TRBJ2-1; perhaps TRBD1 as D (5 bases). Germline lookup yields CDR1 WNHNN and CDR2 SYGVQD (reference sequence). This CDR3 spans 15 amino acids. Trimming shortened V by 3 bases and J by 4 bases, and 13 bases separated the two germline ends. In DNA, the CDR3 is TGCGCCAGCAGTGATACAGGATGGGATTACAATGAGCAGTTCTTC. Its protein product is CASSDTGWDYNEQFF.

This clone has more than one count but fewer than ten. The CDR3 protein is CTSSDDRGLKCQPQHF. The CDR3 DNA sequence: TGCACCAGCAGTGATGACAGGGGGCTTAAGTGTCAGCCCCAGCATTTT. The V call is TRBV1, the J call TRBJ1-5; no check of the table's D call, TRBD1, against the DNA was made. TRBV1 is reported as a pseudogene. The length of the CDR3 is 16 residues.

This chain connects TRBV4-1 to TRBJ2-3, with 8 bases aligning to TRBD2. Trimming removed 0 bases from V and 2 bases from J; junction bases left unmatched: 4. CDR1 is MGHRA and CDR2 is YSYEKL in the germline V gene. This CDR3 contains 16 residues. CDR3 bases: TGCGCCAGCAGCCAAGATGCGGGGGGCGACACAGATACGCAGTATTTT. Its protein is CASSQDAGGDTDTQYF.

This clone was seen a few times. The rearrangement joins TRBV3-1 (or the pseudogene TRBV3-2) to TRBJ1-1; D call uncertain. The CDR3 sequence is 14 residues long. Germline loops: CDR1 LGHDT, CDR2 YNNKEL (reference sequence). Trimming cost V 5 bases and J 1 base, with 11 bases left between them. The CDR3 here is CASSKDGRNTEAFF. In DNA form, the CDR3 reads TGTGCCAGCAGCAAGGACGGGAGGAACACTGAAGCTTTCTTT.

The V and J genes are TRBV19 and TRBJ2-2; maybe TRBD2 (5 bases). V lost 5 bases and J lost 4, with 8 bases in between. This CDR3 region has 13 residues. Germline assignment: CDR1 LNHDA and CDR2 SQIVND (reference sequence). The CDR3: CASSSSGTGELFF. CDR3 sequence (DNA): TGTGCCAGTAGTTCGAGCGGCACCGGGGAGCTGTTTTTT.

This chain connects TRBV9 to TRBJ2-3, with D perhaps TRBD2 (6 bases). The V gene lost 3 bases and the J gene lost 4 bases, with 6 bases spanning the gap. The germline CDR1 and CDR2 sequences are SGDLS and YYNGEE. This CDR3 has 12 residues. The CDR3 DNA follows: TGTGCCAGCAGCGCGGGGGCAGATACGCAGTATTTT. This gives the protein CASSAGADTQYF.

This sequence joins TRBV28 and TRBJ1-2; 9 bases map to TRBD1. The CDR3 contains 14 residues. Looked up from germline, CDR1 is MDHEN and CDR2 is SYDVKM. With 5 bases clipped from V and 8 bases from J, the junction kept 9 bases outside the gene matches. In DNA, the CDR3 is TGTGCCAGCAGTCCCGGGACAGGGAAAGGCGGCTACACCTTC. This gives the protein CASSPGTGKGGYTF.

V gene TRBV7-9 combines with J gene TRBJ2-3; D call uncertain. This CDR3 has 12 residues. Deletions cut 4 bases from V and 6 bases from J, with 8 bases between. Germline V gene lookup returns CDR1 SEHNR and CDR2 FQNEAQ (reference sequence). CDR3: CASSSSPDTQYF. Written as DNA, the CDR3 is TGTGCCAGCAGCTCCTCTCCGGATACGCAGTATTTT.

The rearrangement links TRBV6-1 to TRBJ1-2, with a weak D call TRBD1 (5 bases). The CDR3 covers 14 residues. The V gene's germline CDR1 is MNHNS and CDR2 SASEGT. Trimming removed 3 bases from V and 4 bases from J, with 12 bases in between. CDR3 amino acids: CASSDSATVYGYTF. In DNA, the CDR3 is TGTGCCAGCAGTGATTCGGCGACAGTCTATGGCTACACCTTC.

This chain connects TRBV6-5 to TRBJ2-7; tentatively, D is TRBD1 (6 bases). Trimming removed 4 bases from V and 6 bases from J, with 13 bases in between. The CDR3 extends over 13 amino acids. CDR1 is MNHEY, CDR2 SVGAGI, per germline. CDR3 sequence (DNA): TGTGCCAGCAGTTCCACAGGGTATCCCGAGCAGTACTTC. As protein: CASSSTGYPEQYF.

This clone was observed a handful of times. The rearrangement links TRBV27 to TRBJ2-5; 13 bases line up with TRBD2. The length of the CDR3 is 14 residues. V shed 6 bases, J shed 5 bases, and the junction held 3 bases outside the gene matches. The germline V gene has CDR1 MNHEY and CDR2 SMNVEV (reference sequence). CDR3 loop: CASRGLAGYETQYF. The CDR3 nucleotides read TGTGCCAGCAGGGGACTAGCGGGGTACGAGACCCAGTACTTC.

V is TRBV6-5 and J is TRBJ1-1, with TRBD1 as a possible D gene (6 bases). V dropped 7 bases and J dropped 10 bases, with 13 bases sitting between them. Germline values: CDR1 MNHEY, CDR2 SVGAGI. The CDR3 length is 11 residues. CDR3 residues: CASTQGKRAFF. In DNA form, the CDR3 reads TGTGCCAGCACGCAGGGGAAACGAGCTTTCTTT.

V usage is TRBV12-3 or TRBV12-4 and J usage is TRBJ1-3, with D perhaps TRBD1 (6 bases). The CDR3 loop spans 13 amino acids. Trimming took off 7 bases at V and 5 bases at J, with 12 bases between the two ends. CDR3 sequence (DNA): TGTGCCAGCAATCGAGGGACAAGAAACACCATATATTTT. Protein: CASNRGTRNTIYF.